This record covers a single T cell receptor beta chain. Its target antigen remains unknown. Base qualities are not recorded, but no much larger clone differs from it by a single base. The sample belongs to a study of radiation and T cells in renal cell carcinoma (dated by TCRdb to 2020 to 2021). A note on the overall study: Samples came from a clinical trial, in which primary renal cell carcinomas received 15 Gy stereotactic body radiation therapy followed by nephrectomy 4 weeks later. In total, 53 samples underwent TCR beta sequencing: approximately 26 tumors plus 27 peripheral blood samples. Across all 53 samples, 4,000,000 or so unique CDR3 nucleotide sequences encoding around 2.8 million unique CDR3 amino acid sequences were identified. Broad study findings and their caveats: Because pretreatment tumor biopsies were not available, the study could not determine whether clonotypes were already present within the tumor at baseline. Blood repertoire dynamics were not followed beyond 4 weeks after treatment. Effects of radiation dose or scheduling on the TCR repertoire could not be addressed with the single-armed trial design. In blood, the top tumor clonotypes increased between baseline and 2 weeks post-radiation and then shrank by 4 weeks, which suggests that tumor-resident clones expanded only transiently.

V is cut back by 0 bases and J by 5 bases, with 9 bases in the junction unmatched. The CDR3 contains 18 residues, cysteine and phenylalanine counted. Just the 54-base CDR3 DNA is kept, in frame starting at base 1. Based on the germline V gene, the CDR1 and CDR2 sequences are LGHNA and YNFKEQ. In light of the paper, this sample's time point label describes: blood 2 weeks post-SBRT. This specimen's treatment or condition label, per the study, means: 15 Gy SBRT to primary tumor, nephrectomy 4 weeks later. Serial peripheral blood from radiation-treated patients was sampled at baseline, 2 weeks and 4 weeks after SBRT to track tumor-enriched clonotypes. Every patient's renal cell carcinoma showed clear cell pathology. The QIAamp DNA Blood Mini Kit (Qiagen) was used to prepare genomic DNA for TCR sequencing. The analyses included just those samples that passed every quality control check. TCR beta libraries were generated from genomic DNA with the immunoSEQ kit, following the manufacturer's recommendations. For library preparation, a first multiplex PCR was performed with proprietary primers, followed by a second PCR in which unique barcodes were added, and bead cleanups were performed after each round. Each sample batch included a kit-provided positive control reaction and a negative control reaction. The final libraries were assessed on an Agilent 4200 TapeStation D1000 ScreenTape, pooled by volume, and quantified by qPCR. Sequencing ran on an Illumina NextSeq500 with a MidOutput 150-cycle cartridge, using 156 Read1 and 15 Index1 cycles with kit custom primers. The pooled library was loaded at roughly 1 pM, with a roughly 22% PhiX control spiked in. In the paper's pipeline: The vendor-processed data were analyzed in R, and a clonotype was defined as all T cells that share the same CDR3 nucleotide sequence. In the clone abundance analyses, frequencies in each sample were normalized to that sample's 10,000 most abundant clones. Public T cell clones, which averaged fewer than five per sample, were excluded before analysis. Tumor-enriched clonotypes and baseline blood-enriched clonotypes were defined as those with an abundance difference of at least 32-fold between compartments. A beta-binomial differential abundance model was applied to find clonotypes that expanded or contracted between blood time points. Tumor-blood repertoire similarity was measured with the Baroni-Urbani and Buser coefficient, and groups were compared using two-tailed Wilcoxon tests in R. TCRdb re-hosts the immuneACCESS table, in-frame sequences only. Its copies lack some clones; in the studies checked, an unresolved V gene accounts for under half of them, and the cause for the rest is not known. V and J calls and clone size come straight from that table; D and trimming were deduced from the DNA. This sample has tens of thousands of clones in its table, and 80% of those were observed once. Together, the top ten hold around 31% of the sample.

The sequences come from blood, collected from a patient whose treatment included radiotherapy and nephrectomy. The sequence is built from TRBV4-2 and TRBJ2-3, and 12 junction bases match TRBD2. The TCR comes from a woman between 65 and 79 years old with renal cell carcinoma. Read as DNA, the sequence is TGTGCCAGCAGCCAAGATGTCTCTAGCGGGAGGGTTAGAGATACGCAGTATTTT. Its translation is CASSQDVSSGRVRDTQYF.